One T cell receptor (beta chain) is described in this entry. V trimming: 3 bases; J trimming: 1 base; junction bases outside the gene matches: 7. Germline loops: CDR1 SQVTM, CDR2 ANQGSEA. The CDR3 runs 15 residues. The assay was immunoSEQ multiplex PCR, and TCRdb's table has in-frame clones only and misses some. The profile shows about 170,000 clones, roughly 85% of them singletons. This record belongs to a study of T cell responses to AZD1222 COVID-19 vaccine. The chain combines TRBV29-1 with TRBJ2-5; 8 bases are a match to TRBD1. The sequences come from peripheral blood, collected 28 days after the second AZD1222 dose. The receptor was isolated from an adult who received the AZD1222 COVID-19 vaccine. The CDR3 DNA follows: TGCAGCGTTGAGGACAGGGCTTTGTTCCAAGAGACCCAGTACTTC. Translating it yields CSVEDRALFQETQYF. The full variable domain, with the rest looked up from reference TRBV29-1 and TRBJ2-5, is SAVISQKPSRDICQRGTSLTIQCQVDSQVTMMFWYRQQPGQSLTLIATANQGSEATYESGFVIDKFPISRPNLTFSTLTVSNMSPEDSSIYLCSVEDRALFQETQYFGPGTRLLVL.